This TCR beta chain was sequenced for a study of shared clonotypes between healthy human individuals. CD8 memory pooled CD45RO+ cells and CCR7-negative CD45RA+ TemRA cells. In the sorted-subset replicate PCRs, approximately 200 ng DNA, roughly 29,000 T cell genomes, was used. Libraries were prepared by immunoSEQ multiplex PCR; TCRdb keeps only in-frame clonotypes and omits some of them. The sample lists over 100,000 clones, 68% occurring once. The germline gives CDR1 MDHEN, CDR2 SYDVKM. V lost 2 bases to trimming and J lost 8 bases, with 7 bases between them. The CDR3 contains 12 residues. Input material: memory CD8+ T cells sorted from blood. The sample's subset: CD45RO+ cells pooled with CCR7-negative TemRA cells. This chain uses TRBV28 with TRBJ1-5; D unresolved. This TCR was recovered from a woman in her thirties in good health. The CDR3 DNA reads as TGTGCCAGCAGTTTAAGGCCGGAGCCCCAGCATTTT. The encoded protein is CASSLRPEPQHF.